This T cell receptor beta chain was recovered during a study of CD4 T cells in relation to SARS-CoV-2 and coronaviruses. Trimming removed 5 bases from V and 1 base from J, with 9 bases in between. The germline V gene encodes CDR1 SGHTA and CDR2 FQGTGA. The CDR3 runs 14 residues. A remark on this clone: Its antigen remains unknown.

Here immunoSEQ multiplex PCR was the method, and the copy in TCRdb shows in-frame clones only, minus some. The sample contains about 37,000 clones, more than 65% of which appear only once. This chain links TRBV7-3 with TRBJ2-1; the D is unclear. The sequencing sample was made of naive CD4+ T cells from PBMCs, cultured in vitro. Regarding subset: naive CD4+ T cells isolated by negative enrichment. The sequence came from an adult with COVID-19. The CDR3 here is CASSQDPSYNEQFF. Here the CDR3 DNA reads TGTGCCAGCAGCCAAGACCCTTCCTACAATGAGCAGTTCTTC.